The 17 T cell receptor beta chains reported below all come from one sample, sequenced in a study of beta chain features in type 1 diabetes. cDNA synthesis used the whole RNA isolate, giving expressed TCRB sequences. Method: immunoSEQ multiplex PCR; TCRdb's copy keeps in-frame clones and lacks some. The sample yields over 700,000 clones, roughly 17% seen once. Material: naive CD4+ T cells from blood. The receptor source for this set is a woman between 18 and 29 years old in good health.

The chain employs TRBV29-1 and TRBJ2-5; 13 bases fit TRBD2. The J segment lost 5 bases and the V segment lost 6 bases, leaving 9 bases of the junction unmatched. This CDR3 has 15 residues. Germline V gene lookup returns CDR1 SQVTM and CDR2 ANQGSEA. CDR3: CSVVGLAGPRETQYF. CDR3 nucleotides: TGCAGCGTAGTGGGACTAGCGGGACCAAGGGAGACCCAGTACTTC.

There are a few counts of this clone. The V and J genes are TRBV10-2 and TRBJ2-5; perhaps D is TRBD1 or TRBD2 (7 bases each). The CDR3 loop spans 15 amino acids. Germline V gene sequence: CDR1 WSHSY, CDR2 SAAADI. V lost 4 bases and J 5 bases, leaving 17 bases between the germline ends. This CDR3 is CASSGEGARRETQYF. In DNA form, the CDR3 reads TGCGCCAGCAGTGGGGAGGGGGCGCGGCGGGAGACCCAGTACTTC.

Details on this clone: This specimen includes other DNA sequences encoding the same CDR3. V gene TRBV18 combines with J gene TRBJ1-4; TRBD1 matches at 10 bases. The CDR3 totals 14 residues. Germline V gives CDR1 KGHSH, CDR2 LQKENI. V shed 3 bases, J shed 8 bases, and the junction held 3 bases outside the gene matches. CDR3 nucleotide sequence: TGTGCCAGCTCACCCGGGACAGGGGACGAAAAACTGTTTTTT. It specifies CASSPGTGDEKLFF.

This clone appeared a few times. The CDR3 DNA follows: TGTGCCAGCAGTGATCGGCGTAGGCTAGCGCCCATGGGTAATGAGCAGTTCTTC. Amino acid sequence: CASSDRRRLAPMGNEQFF. V usage is TRBV2 and J usage is TRBJ2-1, with D possibly matching TRBD2 (6 bases). Germline V gives CDR1 SNHLY, CDR2 FYNNEI. The CDR3 has 18 amino acids. Between the trimmed V and J ends, which lost 3 bases and 7 bases, there was a span of 25 bases.

This clone was found a few times. The sample carries other DNA sequences with the same CDR3. The chain has TRBV7-3 and TRBJ2-1, with D unresolved. The CDR3 spans 14 residues. Trimming pared 5 bases from V and 4 bases from J, leaving 12 bases between. Germline V CDR1 and CDR2: SGHTA, FQGTGA. CDR3 protein: CASSPRGSYNEQFF. The CDR3 region has the DNA TGTGCCAGCAGCCCCCGCGGCTCTTACAATGAGCAGTTCTTC.

This clone was counted a few times. The V call is TRBV9, the J call TRBJ2-7; 11 bases match TRBD2. The V and J ends lost 4 bases and 3 bases, in that order; junction bases with no gene match: 6. The CDR3 spans 15 residues. Germline assignment: CDR1 SGDLS and CDR2 YYNGEE. The chain's CDR3 is CASSLETSGNYEQYF. Here the CDR3 DNA reads TGTGCCAGCAGCTTGGAGACTAGCGGGAACTACGAGCAGTACTTC.

The chain is built from TRBV29-1 and TRBJ1-1; no definite D call. This CDR3 contains 13 residues. V lost 2 bases, J lost 0 bases, and 7 bases lay in between. CDR1 is SQVTM, CDR2 ANQGSEA, per germline. The CDR3 protein is CSVERTMNTEAFF. The CDR3 coding sequence is TGCAGCGTTGAACGGACCATGAACACTGAAGCTTTCTTT.

The V and J genes are TRBV4-3 and TRBJ2-1; 9 bases agree with TRBD2. The ends lost 2 bases at V and 4 bases at J; junction bases unmatched: 12. The germline V gene encodes CDR1 LGHNA and CDR2 YSLEER. The CDR3 runs to 18 residues. The CDR3 region has the DNA TGCGCCAGCAGCCAATCCTCATTAGGGACTAGCCCGTACAATGAGCAGTTCTTC. It encodes CASSQSSLGTSPYNEQFF.

In this sample, this clone turned up a few times. The rearrangement uses TRBV29-1 and TRBJ1-1, with D possibly matching TRBD1 (5 bases). Per germline, CDR1 SQVTM and CDR2 ANQGSEA. The CDR3 spans 13 residues. Trimming cost V 4 bases and J 7 bases, with 16 bases left between them. This chain's CDR3 is CSVVGRASVEAFF. The CDR3 DNA is TGCAGCGTTGTGGGCAGGGCGTCTGTTGAAGCTTTCTTT.

The V gene is TRBV19, the J gene TRBJ2-2; unclear D gene. The V gene lost 1 base and the J gene lost 2 bases, with 5 bases spanning the gap. Per the germline V gene, CDR1 is LNHDA and CDR2 is SQIVND (reference sequence). The CDR3 spans 14 residues. The CDR3 here is CASSIGLNTGELFF. The CDR3 nucleotides are TGTGCCAGTAGTATAGGATTAAACACCGGGGAGCTGTTTTTT.

Only a few counts were recorded for this clone. The chain employs TRBV6-6 and TRBJ2-7, with D unclear. This CDR3 region has 14 residues. Germline V gene lookup returns CDR1 MNHNY and CDR2 SVGAGI (reference sequence). Trimming cost V 5 bases and J 1 base, with 12 bases left between them. CDR3 sequence reads: CASSQSRQSYEQYF. CDR3 coding DNA: TGTGCCAGCAGTCAATCCCGGCAGTCCTACGAGCAGTACTTC.

This sequence joins TRBV28 and TRBJ2-3; D is undetermined. Trimming took off 7 bases at V and 1 base at J, with 12 bases between the two ends. The CDR3 totals 14 residues. The germline V gene has CDR1 MDHEN and CDR2 SYDVKM. This CDR3 is CASKKTGGTDTQYF. CDR3 nucleotide sequence: TGTGCCAGCAAAAAGACCGGTGGCACAGATACGCAGTATTTT. Based on the CDR3 plus reference TRBV28 and TRBJ2-3, the full variable domain is DVKVTQSSRYLVKRTGEKVFLECVQDMDHENMFWYRQDPGLGLRLIYFSYDVKMKEKGDIPEGYSVSREKKERFSLILESASTNQTSMYLCASKKTGGTDTQYFGPGTRLTVL.

The CDR3 bases are TGTGCCAGCAGCTTTAACTCTGACGAGCAGTACTTC. This gives the protein CASSFNSDEQYF. The rearrangement uses TRBV11-2 and TRBJ2-7; D gene unclear. Germline CDR1 reads SGHAT; CDR2 reads FQNNGV. Trimming removed 3 bases at V and 5 bases at J, with 8 bases between. This CDR3 is built from 12 residues.

The J gene is TRBJ2-6, the V gene TRBV28; D call uncertain. This CDR3 is built from 12 residues. CDR1 and CDR2 (germline): MDHEN, SYDVKM. The CDR3 spells CGVGSGANVLTF. In DNA, the CDR3 is TGTGGGGTAGGCTCTGGGGCCAACGTCCTGACTTTC.

This chain links TRBV6-6 with TRBJ1-1; D remains ambiguous. The ends were cut back, 1 base at V and 1 base at J, with 7 bases in the middle. The CDR3 has 14 residues. Looked up from germline, CDR1 is MNHNY and CDR2 is SVGAGI (reference sequence). CDR3 in amino acids: CASSYFAENTEAFF. The CDR3 DNA reads TGTGCCAGCAGTTACTTTGCGGAGAACACTGAAGCTTTCTTT.

The chain recombines TRBV7-2 with TRBJ2-5, with 12 bases lining up with TRBD2. Germline assignment: CDR1 SGHTA and CDR2 FQGNSA. The length of the CDR3 is 16 residues. The junction had 8 bases not matched to a gene; V was cut back by 5 bases and J by 4 bases. CDR3 nucleotide sequence: TGTGCCAGCAGCCCAAGGACTAGCGGGACGCTAGAGACCCAGTACTTC. Translated: CASSPRTSGTLETQYF.

J is TRBJ2-3 and V is TRBV5-4; 12 bases agree with TRBD1. Germline CDR1 SGHNT, CDR2 YYREEE (reference sequence). This CDR3 spans 16 amino acids. The V gene end was trimmed by 2 bases and the J gene end by 13 bases; junction bases not matched to a gene: 14. The CDR3 DNA is TGTGCCAGCAGCTTCCCCCGGGGACAGGGGGCGTGGATTGAGTATTTT. Translating gives CASSFPRGQGAWIEYF. Supplemented by reference TRBV5-4 and TRBJ2-3, the full variable domain reads ETGVTQSPTHLIKTRGQQVTLRCSSQSGHNTVSWYQQALGQGPQFIFQYYREEENGRGNFPPRFSGLQFPNYSSELNVNALELDDSALYLCASSFPRGQGAWIEYFGPGTRLTVL.